This TCR beta chain was recorded in a study of T cells in narcolepsy. In the study overall: Healthy controls were enrolled alongside patients with narcolepsy type 1 or type 2.

Findings and caveats of the study: HCRT-specific and TRIB2-specific autoreactive clonotypes appeared among same-patient CSF and blood CD4+ clonotypes. Healthy controls reportedly lacked the autoreactive clonotypes serially found in patients' blood. Autoreactive clone sequences were missing from some blood memory CD4+ repertoires.

A remark on this clone: Its antigen is unidentified.

CDR3 length: 15 amino acids. V was clipped by 3 bases and J by 1 base, with 13 bases between them. The germline V gene has CDR1 ENHRY and CDR2 SYGVKD. Here immunoSEQ multiplex PCR was the method, and the copy in TCRdb shows in-frame clones only, minus some. The repertoire has tens of thousands of clones, over 70% of them found once; the top ten carry roughly 3.8%. The origin of this receptor is a human donor in good health. Sequenced material: memory (CD45RA-) CD4+ T cells from blood. The J gene is TRBJ2-7, the V gene TRBV10-3, with D tentatively TRBD1 (6 bases). The CDR3 region has the DNA TGTGCCATCAGTGACACAGGGACCGCATCCTACGAGCAGTACTTC. Its translation: CAISDTGTASYEQYF.